The sequence of this T cell receptor beta chain was determined in a study of cytotoxic CD8 clonotypes in ibrutinib-treated CLL. This table comes from immunoSEQ multiplex PCR, and its TCRdb copy is limited to in-frame clones, with some not included. The data hold about 50,000 clones, with 50% to 65% observed a single time. This clone appeared many times. Its antigen is not known. Regarding the study as a whole: Elevated clonality accompanied ibrutinib response, with a return toward baseline values at progression.

This clonotype originated in a human donor with chronic lymphocytic leukemia. The sample in question was PBMCs, obtained at disease progression, from a patient treated with ibrutinib.

CDR3 DNA sequence: TGTGCCAGCAGCGTCGGGGTCGCAAGGGCCTACGAGCAGTACTTC. This sequence encodes CASSVGVARAYEQYF. The chain has TRBV7-9 and TRBJ2-7, with D possibly TRBD2 on 5 matching bases. This CDR3 region has 15 residues. Germline loops: CDR1 SEHNR, CDR2 FQNEAQ (reference sequence). Trimming left V 5 bases short and J 2 bases short, with 16 bases between.